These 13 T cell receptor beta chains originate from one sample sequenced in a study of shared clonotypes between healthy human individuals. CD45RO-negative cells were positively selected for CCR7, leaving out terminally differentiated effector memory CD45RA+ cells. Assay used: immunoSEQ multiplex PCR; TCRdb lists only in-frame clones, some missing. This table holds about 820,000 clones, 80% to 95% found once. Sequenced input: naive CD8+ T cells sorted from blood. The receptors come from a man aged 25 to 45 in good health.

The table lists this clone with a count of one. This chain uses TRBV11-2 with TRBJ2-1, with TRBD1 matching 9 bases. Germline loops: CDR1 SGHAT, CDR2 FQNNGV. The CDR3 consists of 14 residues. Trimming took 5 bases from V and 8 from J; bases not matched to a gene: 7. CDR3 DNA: TGTGCCAGCAGCCCGGGGACAGGGCCCCATGAGCAGTTCTTC. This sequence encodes CASSPGTGPHEQFF.

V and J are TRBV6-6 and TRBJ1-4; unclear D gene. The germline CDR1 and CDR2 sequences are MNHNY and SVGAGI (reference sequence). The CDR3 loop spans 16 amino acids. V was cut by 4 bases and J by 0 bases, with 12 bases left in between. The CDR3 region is CASSSRRVATNEKLFF. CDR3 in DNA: TGTGCCAGCAGTTCCCGGCGAGTGGCAACTAATGAAAAACTGTTTTTT.

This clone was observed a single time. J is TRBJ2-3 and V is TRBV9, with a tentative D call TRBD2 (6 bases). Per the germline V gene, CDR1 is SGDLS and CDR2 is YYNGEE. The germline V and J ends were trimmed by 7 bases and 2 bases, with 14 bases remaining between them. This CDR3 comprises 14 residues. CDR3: CASLEGPHTDTQYF. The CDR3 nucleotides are TGTGCCAGCCTGGAGGGGCCCCACACAGATACGCAGTATTTT.

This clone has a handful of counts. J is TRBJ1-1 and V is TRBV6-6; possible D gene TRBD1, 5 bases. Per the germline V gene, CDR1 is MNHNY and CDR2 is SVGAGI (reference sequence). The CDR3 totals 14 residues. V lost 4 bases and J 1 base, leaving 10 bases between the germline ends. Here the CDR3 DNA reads TGTGCCAGCAGTTCTATCAGGGAGAACACTGAAGCTTTCTTT. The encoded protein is CASSSIRENTEAFF.

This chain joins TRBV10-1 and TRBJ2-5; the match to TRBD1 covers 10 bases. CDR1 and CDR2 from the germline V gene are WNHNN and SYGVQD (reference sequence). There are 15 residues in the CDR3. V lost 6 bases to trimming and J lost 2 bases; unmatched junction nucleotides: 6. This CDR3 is CASRDRGRFQETQYF. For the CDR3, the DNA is TGCGCCAGCAGAGACAGGGGGCGATTTCAAGAGACCCAGTACTTC.

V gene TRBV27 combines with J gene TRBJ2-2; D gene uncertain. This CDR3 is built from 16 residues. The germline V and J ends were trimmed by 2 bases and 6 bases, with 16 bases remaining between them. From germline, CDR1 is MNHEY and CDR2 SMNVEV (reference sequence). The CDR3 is CASSLTANPRPGELFF. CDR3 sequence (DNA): TGTGCCAGCAGTTTAACCGCGAACCCTAGACCCGGGGAGCTGTTTTTT.

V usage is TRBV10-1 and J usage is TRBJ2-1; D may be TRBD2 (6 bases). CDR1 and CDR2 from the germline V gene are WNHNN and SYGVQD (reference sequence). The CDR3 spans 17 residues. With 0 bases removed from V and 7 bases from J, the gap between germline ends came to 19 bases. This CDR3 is CASSESPLGRRVNEQFF. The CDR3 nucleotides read TGCGCCAGCAGTGAGTCGCCCCTCGGGAGAAGAGTGAATGAGCAGTTCTTC.

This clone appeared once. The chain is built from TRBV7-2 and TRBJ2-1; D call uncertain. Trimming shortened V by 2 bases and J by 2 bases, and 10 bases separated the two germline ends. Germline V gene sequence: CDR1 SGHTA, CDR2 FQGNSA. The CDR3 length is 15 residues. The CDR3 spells CASSLTAETYNEQFF. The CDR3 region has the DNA TGTGCCAGCAGCTTAACGGCGGAAACCTACAATGAGCAGTTCTTC.

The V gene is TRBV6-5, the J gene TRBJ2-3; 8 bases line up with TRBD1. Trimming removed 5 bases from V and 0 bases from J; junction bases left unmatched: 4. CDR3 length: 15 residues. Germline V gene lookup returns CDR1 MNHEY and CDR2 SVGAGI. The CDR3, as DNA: TGTGCCAGCAGTAGGGACAGGACGAGCACAGATACGCAGTATTTT. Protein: CASSRDRTSTDTQYF.

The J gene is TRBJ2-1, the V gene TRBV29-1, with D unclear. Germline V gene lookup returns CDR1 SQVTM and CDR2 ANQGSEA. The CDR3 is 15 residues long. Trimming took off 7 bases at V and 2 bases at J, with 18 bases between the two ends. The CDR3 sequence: CSAHPQAKTYNEQFF. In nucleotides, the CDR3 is TGCAGCGCCCACCCCCAGGCGAAAACCTACAATGAGCAGTTCTTC.

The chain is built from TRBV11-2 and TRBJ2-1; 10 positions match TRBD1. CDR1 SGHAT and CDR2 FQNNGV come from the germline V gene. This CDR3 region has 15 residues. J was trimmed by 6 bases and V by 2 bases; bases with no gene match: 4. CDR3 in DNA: TGTGCCAGCAGCTTATGGGACAGGGGTGGCAATGAGCAGTTCTTC. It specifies CASSLWDRGGNEQFF.

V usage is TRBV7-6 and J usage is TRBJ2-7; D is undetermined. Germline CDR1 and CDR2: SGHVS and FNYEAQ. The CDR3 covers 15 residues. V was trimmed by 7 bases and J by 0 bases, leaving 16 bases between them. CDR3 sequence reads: CASTPRVGGSYEQYF. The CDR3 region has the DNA TGTGCCAGCACTCCTCGGGTCGGCGGCTCCTACGAGCAGTACTTC.

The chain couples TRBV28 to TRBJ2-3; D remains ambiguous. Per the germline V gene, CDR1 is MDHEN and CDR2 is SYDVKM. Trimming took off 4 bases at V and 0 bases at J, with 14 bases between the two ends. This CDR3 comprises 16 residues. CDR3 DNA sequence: TGTGCCAGCAGTTCCGGAGACACCTTGAGCACAGATACGCAGTATTTT. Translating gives CASSSGDTLSTDTQYF.